This T cell receptor (beta chain) was sequenced in a study of shared clonotypes between healthy human individuals. Looking at the study overall: Researchers assigned three CD4 naive, three CD4 memory, two CD8 naive and one CD8 memory plate to each donor. General study results and limits: Genetic and exposure-history diversity was limited by the small donor number. Tissues were not sampled, only blood, and their repertoires likely differ.

Assay: immunoSEQ multiplex PCR; the TCRdb copy retains only in-frame clones and omits some. The sample contains about 680,000 clones, about 90% of which appear only once. In regard to this clone: Its antigen is not identified.

Selected positively for CCR7 and CD45RO-negative, naive CD8 cells excluded terminally differentiated effector memory CD45RA+ cells. Those who donated were healthy HIV-negative adults, with no recent acute infections or vaccinations reported. CDR3 length: 15 amino acids. Per the germline V gene, CDR1 is MNHEY and CDR2 is SVGAGI. The ends lost 7 bases at V and 4 bases at J; junction bases unmatched: 7. This chain links TRBV6-5 with TRBJ2-7; 13 bases map to TRBD2. Sequencing input: naive CD8+ T cells sorted from blood. The TCR sequence derives from a man aged 25-45 years in good health. CDR3 nucleotide sequence: TGTGCCAGCACGGCAACTAGCGGGAGGGAGTACGAGCAGTACTTC. It yields the protein CASTATSGREYEQYF.